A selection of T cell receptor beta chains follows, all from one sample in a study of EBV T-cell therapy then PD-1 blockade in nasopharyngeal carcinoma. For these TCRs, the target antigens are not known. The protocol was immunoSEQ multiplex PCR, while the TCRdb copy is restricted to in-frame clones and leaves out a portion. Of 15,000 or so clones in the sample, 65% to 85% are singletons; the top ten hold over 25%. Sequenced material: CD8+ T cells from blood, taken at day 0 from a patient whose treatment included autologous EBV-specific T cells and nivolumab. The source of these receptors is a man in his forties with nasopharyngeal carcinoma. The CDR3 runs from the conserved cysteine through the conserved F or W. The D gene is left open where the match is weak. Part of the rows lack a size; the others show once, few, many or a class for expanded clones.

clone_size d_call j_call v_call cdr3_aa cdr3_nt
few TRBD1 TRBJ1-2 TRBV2 CASSQQGAHGYTF TGTGCCAGCAGCCAACAGGGGGCCCATGGCTACACCTTC
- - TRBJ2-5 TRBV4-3 CASSEGGETQYF TGCGCCAGCAGCGAAGGGGGAGAGACCCAGTACTTC
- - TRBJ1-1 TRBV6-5 CASSFGTEAFF TGTGCCAGCAGTTTCGGCACTGAAGCTTTCTTT
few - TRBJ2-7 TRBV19 CASSSTGHEQYF TGTGCCAGTAGTTCGACAGGCCACGAGCAGTACTTC
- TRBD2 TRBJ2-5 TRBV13 CASSRGGGPQETQYF TGTGCCAGCAGCCGAGGCGGGGGTCCCCAAGAGACCCAGTACTTC
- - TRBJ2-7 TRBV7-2 CASSSDLGSYEQYF TGTGCCAGCAGCTCCGACCTGGGCTCCTACGAGCAGTACTTC
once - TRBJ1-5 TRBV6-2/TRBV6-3 CASSYSDNQPQHF TGTGCCAGCAGTTACTCGGACAATCAGCCCCAGCATTTT
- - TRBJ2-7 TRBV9 CASSVAGQGSNEQYF TGTGCCAGCAGCGTAGCTGGGCAGGGCTCTAACGAGCAGTACTTC
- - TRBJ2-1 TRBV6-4 CASSVGGVESNEQFF TGTGCCAGCAGCGTAGGGGGGGTTGAAAGTAATGAGCAGTTCTTC
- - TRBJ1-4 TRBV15 CATRSGRGDNEKLFF TGTGCCACCAGATCAGGTCGGGGTGATAATGAAAAACTGTTTTTT
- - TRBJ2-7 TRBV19 CASSMAEAGGYEQYF TGTGCCAGTAGTATGGCTGAGGCCGGGGGCTACGAGCAGTACTTC
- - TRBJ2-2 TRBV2 CASGTAEVSPGELFF TGTGCCAGCGGGACGGCAGAAGTAAGCCCCGGGGAGCTGTTTTTT
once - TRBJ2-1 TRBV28 CASRYNFGRGDEQFF TGTGCCAGCAGGTATAACTTTGGTAGGGGGGATGAGCAGTTCTTC
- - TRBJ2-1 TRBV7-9 CASSLENEQFF TGTGCCAGCAGCTTGGAGAATGAGCAGTTCTTC
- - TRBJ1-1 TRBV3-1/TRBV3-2 CASSQVNTYTEAFF TGTGCCAGCAGCCAAGTCAACACGTACACTGAAGCTTTCTTT
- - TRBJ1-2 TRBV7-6 CASSLNAGEIPNTF TGTGCCAGCAGCTTAAACGCAGGGGAGATTCCCAACACCTTC
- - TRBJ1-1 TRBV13 CASSNRRGSTEAFF TGTGCCAGCAGCAACAGGAGGGGGAGCACTGAAGCTTTCTTT
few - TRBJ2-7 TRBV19 CASSMEGAPYEQYF TGTGCCAGTAGTATGGAGGGGGCGCCCTACGAGCAGTACTTC
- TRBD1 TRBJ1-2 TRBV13 CASSLGTGSYGYTF TGTGCCAGCAGCCTCGGGACAGGTTCCTATGGCTACACCTTC
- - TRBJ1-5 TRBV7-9 CASSPPGRNQPQHF TGTGCCAGCAGCCCCCCCGGCCGCAATCAGCCCCAGCATTTT
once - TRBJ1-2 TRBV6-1 CASSEAAELDYTF TGTGCCAGCAGTGAAGCGGCGGAGTTGGACTACACCTTC
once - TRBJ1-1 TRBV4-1 CASSQGQTVNTEAFF TGCGCCAGCAGCCAAGGACAGACAGTGAACACTGAAGCTTTCTTT
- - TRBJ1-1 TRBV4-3 CASSQEAGNTEAFF TGCGCCAGCAGCCAAGAAGCTGGGAACACTGAAGCTTTCTTT
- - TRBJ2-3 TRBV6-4 CASSDGGAGDTQYF TGTGCCAGCAGTGATGGGGGGGCAGGAGATACGCAGTATTTT
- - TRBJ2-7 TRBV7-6 CASSPTLGVLSYEQYF TGTGCCAGCAGCCCGACTCTGGGGGTCCTATCCTACGAGCAGTACTTC
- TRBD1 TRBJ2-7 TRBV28 CASTPDRGKYEQYF TGTGCCAGCACCCCTGACAGGGGGAAATACGAGCAGTACTTC
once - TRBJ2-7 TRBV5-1 CASSLGGPGPYEQYF TGCGCCAGCAGCTTGGGGGGTCCGGGACCCTACGAGCAGTACTTC
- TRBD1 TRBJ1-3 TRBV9 CASSPYRGPSGNTIYF TGTGCCAGCAGCCCGTACAGGGGACCCTCTGGAAACACCATATATTTT
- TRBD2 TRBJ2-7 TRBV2 CASSELAGDYEQYF TGTGCCAGCAGTGAACTAGCGGGGGACTACGAGCAGTACTTC
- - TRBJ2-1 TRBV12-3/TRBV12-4 CASSLGINEQFF TGTGCCAGCAGTTTAGGGATCAATGAGCAGTTCTTC
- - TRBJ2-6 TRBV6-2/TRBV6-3 CASSYSGSGANVLTF TGTGCCAGCAGTTACTCGGGGTCTGGGGCCAACGTCCTGACTTTC
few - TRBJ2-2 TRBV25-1 CASSEPRGETNTGELFF TGTGCCAGCAGTGAACCCCGGGGAGAGACGAACACCGGGGAGCTGTTTTTT
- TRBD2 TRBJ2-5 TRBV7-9 CASSWGGYETQYF TGTGCCAGCAGCTGGGGGGGTTACGAGACCCAGTACTTC
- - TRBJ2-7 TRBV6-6 CASWPGLNEQYF TGTGCCAGCTGGCCGGGACTGAACGAGCAGTACTTC
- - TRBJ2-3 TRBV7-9 CASISPREEWDTQYF TGTGCCAGCATCTCCCCCAGGGAGGAATGGGATACGCAGTATTTT
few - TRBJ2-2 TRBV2 CASTPRGPNTGELFF TGTGCCAGCACCCCCCGGGGGCCTAACACCGGGGAGCTGTTTTTT
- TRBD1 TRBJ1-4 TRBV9 CASSDPGQKTYTLGEKLFF TGTGCCAGCAGCGACCCGGGACAGAAGACGTATACCCTGGGTGAAAAACTGTTTTTT
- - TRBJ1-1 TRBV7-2 CASSLMTVWNTEAFF TGTGCCAGCAGCTTAATGACGGTTTGGAACACTGAAGCTTTCTTT
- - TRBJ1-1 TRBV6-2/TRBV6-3 CASSYSTEAFF TGTGCCAGCAGTTACAGCACTGAAGCTTTCTTT
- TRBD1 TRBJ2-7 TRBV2 CASSGGGHEQYF TGTGCCAGCAGTGGAGGGGGCCACGAGCAGTACTTC
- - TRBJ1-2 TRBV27 CASSWGSNYGYTF TGTGCCAGCTCTTGGGGCTCTAACTATGGCTACACCTTC
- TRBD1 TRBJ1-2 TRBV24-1 CATSDPGQGSSNYGYTF TGTGCCACCAGTGACCCGGGACAGGGATCCTCTAACTATGGCTACACCTTC
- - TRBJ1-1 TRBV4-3 CASSQVFGAEAFF TGCGCCAGCAGCCAAGTATTCGGCGCTGAAGCTTTCTTT
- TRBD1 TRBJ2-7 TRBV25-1 CASSHRTGALYEQYF TGTGCCAGCAGTCATAGGACAGGGGCGCTCTACGAGCAGTACTTC
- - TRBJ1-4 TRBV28 CASSPQGREKLFF TGTGCCAGCAGTCCCCAGGGACGGGAAAAACTGTTTTTT
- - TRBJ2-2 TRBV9 CASSLLPNTGELFF TGTGCCAGCAGCCTCTTGCCGAACACCGGGGAGCTGTTTTTT
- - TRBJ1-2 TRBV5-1 CASSLDRANYGYTF TGCGCCAGCAGCTTGGACAGGGCTAACTATGGCTACACCTTC
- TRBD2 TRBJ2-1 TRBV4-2 CASSQDPLSGGPYNEQFF TGTGCCAGCAGCCAAGATCCTCTTAGCGGGGGTCCCTACAATGAGCAGTTCTTC